The entry that follows covers one T cell receptor (beta chain) sequence. Its matching antigen is unknown. In germline, CDR1 is DFQATT, CDR2 SNEGSKA (reference sequence). This CDR3 has 14 amino acids. The data were obtained in a study of monozygotic twins with inflammatory bowel disease. Incorporation of UMIs carrying a 6-nucleotide sample barcode was performed by template switching. TCRdb re-analyzed the 5' RACE reads; it lists each CDR3 protein once, without DNA. Recorded for this sample: 350,000 to 500,000 distinct CDR3 sequences. Study-level findings and limits: TCRbeta diversity (inverse Simpson) was lower in IBD patients than in healthy co-twins. A single strong clonotype or signal linked to IBD was not supported.

Material: blood. The receptor's source is a human donor with ulcerative colitis or Crohn's disease, or a healthy co-twin of an affected twin (not recorded which). The chain employs TRBV20-1 and TRBJ1-5; checking the TCRdb D call of TRBD1 is not possible without DNA. CDR3: CSASPGISYQPQHF.